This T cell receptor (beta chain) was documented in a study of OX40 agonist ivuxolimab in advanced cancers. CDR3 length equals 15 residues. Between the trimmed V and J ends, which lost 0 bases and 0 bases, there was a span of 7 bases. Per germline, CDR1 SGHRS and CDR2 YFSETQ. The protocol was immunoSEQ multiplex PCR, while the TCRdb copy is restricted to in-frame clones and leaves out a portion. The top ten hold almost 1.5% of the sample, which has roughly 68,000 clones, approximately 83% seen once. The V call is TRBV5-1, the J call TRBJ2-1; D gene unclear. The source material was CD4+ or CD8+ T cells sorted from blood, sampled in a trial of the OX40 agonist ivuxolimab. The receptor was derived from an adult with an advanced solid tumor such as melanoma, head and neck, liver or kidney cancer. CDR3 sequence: CASSLAKSSYNEQFF. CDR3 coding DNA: TGCGCCAGCAGCTTGGCCAAGAGCTCCTACAATGAGCAGTTCTTC.